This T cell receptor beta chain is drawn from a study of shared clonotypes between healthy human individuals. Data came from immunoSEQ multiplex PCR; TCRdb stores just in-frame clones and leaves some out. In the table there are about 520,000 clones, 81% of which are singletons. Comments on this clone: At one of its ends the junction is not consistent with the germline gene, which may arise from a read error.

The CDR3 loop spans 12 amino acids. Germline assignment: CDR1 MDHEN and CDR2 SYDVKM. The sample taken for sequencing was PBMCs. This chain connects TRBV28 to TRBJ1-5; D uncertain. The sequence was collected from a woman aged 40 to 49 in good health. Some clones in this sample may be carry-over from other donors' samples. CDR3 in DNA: TGTGCCAGCACTTTAAGCAATCAGCCCCAGCATTTT. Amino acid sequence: CASTLSNQPQHF. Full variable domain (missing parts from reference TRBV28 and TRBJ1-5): DVKVTQSSRYLVKRTGEKVFLECVQDMDHENMFWYRQDPGLGLRLIYFSYDVKMKEKGDIPEGYSVSREKKERFSLILESASTNQTSMYLCASTLSNQPQHFGDGTRLSIL.